This T cell receptor beta chain was obtained from a study of OX40 agonist ivuxolimab in advanced cancers. Whole-study findings and limits: The authors did not determine the antigen specificity of the expanded peripheral T cells.

This clone was seen only once. The antigen is undetermined. Per germline, CDR1 SGHAT and CDR2 FQNNGV. The ends were cut back, 1 base at V and 3 bases at J, with 7 bases in the middle. The CDR3 spans 13 residues. Measured with immunoSEQ multiplex PCR; TCRdb has only the in-frame clones, and not every one. The sample carries 70,000 to 95,000 clones, roughly 85% recorded once. At baseline, cycle 4 day 1, and cycle 7 day 1, blood was sampled. The source material was CD4+ or CD8+ T cells sorted from blood, sampled in a trial of the OX40 agonist ivuxolimab. The TCR sequence derives from an adult with an advanced solid tumor such as melanoma, head and neck, liver or kidney cancer. This sequence joins TRBV11-2 and TRBJ2-7, with no clear D. CDR3 coding DNA: TGTGCCAGCAGCTTAGTACCAAACTACGAGCAGTACTTC. This sequence encodes CASSLVPNYEQYF.